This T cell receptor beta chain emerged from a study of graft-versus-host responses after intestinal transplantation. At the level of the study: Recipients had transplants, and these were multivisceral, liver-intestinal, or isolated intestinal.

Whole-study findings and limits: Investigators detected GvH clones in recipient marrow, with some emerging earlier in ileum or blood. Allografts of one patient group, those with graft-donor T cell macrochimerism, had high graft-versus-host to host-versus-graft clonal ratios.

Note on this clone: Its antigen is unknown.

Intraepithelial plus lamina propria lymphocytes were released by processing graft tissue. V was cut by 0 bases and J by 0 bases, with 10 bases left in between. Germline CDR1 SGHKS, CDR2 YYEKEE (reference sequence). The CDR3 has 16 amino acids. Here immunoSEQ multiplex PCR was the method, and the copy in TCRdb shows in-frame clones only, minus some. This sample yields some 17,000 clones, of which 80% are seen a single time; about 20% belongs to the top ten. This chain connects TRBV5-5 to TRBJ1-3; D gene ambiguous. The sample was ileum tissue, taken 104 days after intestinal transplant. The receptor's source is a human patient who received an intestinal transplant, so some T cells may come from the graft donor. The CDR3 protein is CASSLGPGISGNTIYF. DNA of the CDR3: TGTGCCAGCAGCTTGGGGCCGGGGATCTCTGGAAACACCATATATTTT.